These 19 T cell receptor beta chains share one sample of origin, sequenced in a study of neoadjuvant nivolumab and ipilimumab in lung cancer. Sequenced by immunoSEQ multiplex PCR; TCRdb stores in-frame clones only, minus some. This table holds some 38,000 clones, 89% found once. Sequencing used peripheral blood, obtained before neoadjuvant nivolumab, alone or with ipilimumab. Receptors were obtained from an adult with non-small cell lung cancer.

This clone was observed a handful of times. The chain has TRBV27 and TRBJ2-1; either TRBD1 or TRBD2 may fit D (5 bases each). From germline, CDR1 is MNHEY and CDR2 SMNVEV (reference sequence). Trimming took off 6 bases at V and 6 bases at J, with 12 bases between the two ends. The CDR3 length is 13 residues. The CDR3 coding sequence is TGTGCCAGCAGAACCGGGGCTGTCAATGAGCAGTTCTTC. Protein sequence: CASRTGAVNEQFF.

Written as DNA, the CDR3 is TGTGCCTGGAGTGGGGGATACGAGCAGTACTTC. Translated: CAWSGGYEQYF. V is TRBV30 and J is TRBJ2-7; D not resolved. Germline-derived CDR1 and CDR2 are GTSNPN and SVGIG (reference sequence). The CDR3 has 11 residues. Trimming stripped 1 base from V and 4 bases from J, with 5 bases between.

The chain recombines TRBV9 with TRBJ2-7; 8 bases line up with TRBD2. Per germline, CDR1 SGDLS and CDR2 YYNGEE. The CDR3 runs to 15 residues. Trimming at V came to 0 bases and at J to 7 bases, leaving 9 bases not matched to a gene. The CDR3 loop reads CASSVDPAGVDEQYF. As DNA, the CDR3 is TGTGCCAGCAGCGTAGATCCAGCGGGAGTGGATGAGCAGTACTTC.

The CDR3 loop is CASSLGEEETQYF. For the CDR3, the DNA is TGTGCCAGCAGCTTAGGGGAAGAAGAGACCCAGTACTTC. The J gene is TRBJ2-5, the V gene TRBV7-2; D gene ambiguous. The CDR3 spans 13 residues. The V gene lost 1 base and the J gene lost 3 bases, with 6 bases spanning the gap. In germline, CDR1 is SGHTA, CDR2 FQGNSA.

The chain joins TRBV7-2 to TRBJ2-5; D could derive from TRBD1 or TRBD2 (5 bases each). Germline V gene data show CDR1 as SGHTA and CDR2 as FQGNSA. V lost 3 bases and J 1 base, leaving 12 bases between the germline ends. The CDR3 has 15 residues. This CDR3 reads CASSFSRDGQETQYF. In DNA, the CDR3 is TGTGCCAGCAGCTTCTCCCGGGACGGCCAAGAGACCCAGTACTTC.

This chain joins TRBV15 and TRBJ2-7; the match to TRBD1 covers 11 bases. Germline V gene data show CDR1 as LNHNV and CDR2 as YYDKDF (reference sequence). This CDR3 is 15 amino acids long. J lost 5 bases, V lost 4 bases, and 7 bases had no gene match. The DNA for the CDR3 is TGTGCCACCAGCACACAGGGACAGGGGGTCGACGAGCAGTACTTC. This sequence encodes CATSTQGQGVDEQYF.

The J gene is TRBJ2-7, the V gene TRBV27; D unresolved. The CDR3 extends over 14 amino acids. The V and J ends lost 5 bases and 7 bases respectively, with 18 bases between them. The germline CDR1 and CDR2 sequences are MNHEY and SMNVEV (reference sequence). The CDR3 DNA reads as TGTGCCAGCAGTCCGAGAAGATTTGGGAATGAGCAGTACTTC. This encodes CASSPRRFGNEQYF.

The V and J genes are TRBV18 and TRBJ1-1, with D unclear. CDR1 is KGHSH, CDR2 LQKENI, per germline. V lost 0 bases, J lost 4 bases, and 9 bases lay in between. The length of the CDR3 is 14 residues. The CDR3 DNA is TGTGCCAGCTCACCACCGCTGGAGGGCACTGAAGCTTTCTTT. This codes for CASSPPLEGTEAFF.

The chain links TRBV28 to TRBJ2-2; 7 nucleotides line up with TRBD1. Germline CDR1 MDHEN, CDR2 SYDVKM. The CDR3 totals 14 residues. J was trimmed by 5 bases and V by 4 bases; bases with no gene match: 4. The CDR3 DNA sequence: TGTGCCAGCAGTTGGGGCAGGGGGACCGGGGAGCTGTTTTTT. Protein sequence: CASSWGRGTGELFF.

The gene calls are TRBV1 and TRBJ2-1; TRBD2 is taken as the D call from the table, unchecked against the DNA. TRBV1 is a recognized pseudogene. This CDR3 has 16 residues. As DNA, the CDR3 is TGCACCAGCAGAACTAACGGGAGGGTAGCCTACAATGAGCAGTTCTTC. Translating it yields CTSRTNGRVAYNEQFF.

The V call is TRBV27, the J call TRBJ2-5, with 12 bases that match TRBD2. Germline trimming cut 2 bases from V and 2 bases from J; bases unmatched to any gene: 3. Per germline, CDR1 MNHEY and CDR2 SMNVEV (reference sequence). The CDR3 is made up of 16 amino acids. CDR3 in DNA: TGTGCCAGCAGTTTACTCGGACTAGCGGGACAAGAGACCCAGTACTTC. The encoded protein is CASSLLGLAGQETQYF.

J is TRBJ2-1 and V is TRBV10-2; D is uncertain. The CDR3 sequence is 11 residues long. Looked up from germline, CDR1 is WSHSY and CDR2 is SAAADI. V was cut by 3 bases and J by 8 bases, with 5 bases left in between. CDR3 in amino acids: CASSDFHEQFF. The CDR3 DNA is TGCGCCAGCAGTGATTTTCATGAGCAGTTCTTC.

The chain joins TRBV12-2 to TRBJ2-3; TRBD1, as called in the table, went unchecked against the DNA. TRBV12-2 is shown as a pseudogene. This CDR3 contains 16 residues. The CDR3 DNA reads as TGTGCAAGCGCTCCAAGGCCGTCCCAGGTGTGGGATACGCAGTATTTT. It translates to CASAPRPSQVWDTQYF.

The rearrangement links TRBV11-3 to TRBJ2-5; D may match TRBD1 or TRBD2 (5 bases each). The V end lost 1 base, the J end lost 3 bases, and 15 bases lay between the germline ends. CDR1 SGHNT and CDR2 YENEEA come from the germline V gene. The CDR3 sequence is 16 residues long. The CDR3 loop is CASSLGVGTAEETQYF. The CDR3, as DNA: TGTGCCAGCAGCTTAGGGGTCGGGACGGCGGAAGAGACCCAGTACTTC.

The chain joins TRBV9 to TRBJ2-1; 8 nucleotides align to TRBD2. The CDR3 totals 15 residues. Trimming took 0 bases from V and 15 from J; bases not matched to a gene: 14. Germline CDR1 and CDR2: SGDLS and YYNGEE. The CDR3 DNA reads TGTGCCAGCAGCGTAGATCGTCAACAGCGGGAGAGATTGTTCTTC. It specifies CASSVDRQQRERLFF.

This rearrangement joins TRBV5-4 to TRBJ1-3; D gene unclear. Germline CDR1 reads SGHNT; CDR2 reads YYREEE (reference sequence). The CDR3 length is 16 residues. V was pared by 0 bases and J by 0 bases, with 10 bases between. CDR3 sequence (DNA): TGTGCCAGCAGCTTGGGACACGGCATCTCTGGAAACACCATATATTTT. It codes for CASSLGHGISGNTIYF.

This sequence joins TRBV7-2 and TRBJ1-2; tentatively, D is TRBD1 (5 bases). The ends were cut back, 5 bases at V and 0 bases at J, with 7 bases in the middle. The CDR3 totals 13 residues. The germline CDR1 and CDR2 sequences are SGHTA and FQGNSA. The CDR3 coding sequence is TGTGCCAGCAGCAGGGGACCTAACTATGGCTACACCTTC. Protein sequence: CASSRGPNYGYTF.

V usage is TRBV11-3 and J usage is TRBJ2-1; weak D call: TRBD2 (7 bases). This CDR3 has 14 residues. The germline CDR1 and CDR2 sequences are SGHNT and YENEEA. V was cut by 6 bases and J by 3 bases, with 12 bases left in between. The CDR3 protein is CASSGGALYNEQFF. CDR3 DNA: TGTGCCAGCAGTGGGGGGGCCCTCTACAATGAGCAGTTCTTC.

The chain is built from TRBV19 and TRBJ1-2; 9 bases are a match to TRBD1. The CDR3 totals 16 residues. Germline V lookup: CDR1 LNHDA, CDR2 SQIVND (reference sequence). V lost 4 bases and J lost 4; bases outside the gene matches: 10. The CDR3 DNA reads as TGTGCCAGTAGTACCGGGACAGGGTTATCTCGCTATGGCTACACCTTC. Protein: CASSTGTGLSRYGYTF.